This TCR beta chain was documented in a study of blood T cell repertoires in COVID-19. Study details: Acute and convalescent COVID-19 samples came from the United States, Italy and Spain. T cells, B-cell-depleted T cells, or PBMCs supplied cDNA or gDNA.

V shed 4 bases, J shed 0 bases, and the junction held 5 bases outside the gene matches. CDR3 length: 17 amino acids. Germline V gives CDR1 KGHDR, CDR2 SFDVKD. Some clones are missing from TCRdb's copy, which holds only in-frame ones; the method was immunoSEQ multiplex PCR. The sample contains 9,500 to 15,000 clones, approximately 70% of which appear only once. This sequence joins TRBV24-1 and TRBJ2-1; TRBD1 matches 10 bases. The clonotype originates from a man aged 60 to 75 with COVID-19, enrolled during active disease. Sequencing used peripheral blood. The CDR3 region has the DNA TGTGCCACCAGTGACTCGGGACAGGGGAGCTCCTACAATGAGCAGTTCTTC. It yields the protein CATSDSGQGSSYNEQFF.